The 32 T cell receptor beta chains presented below share a single source sample, sequenced in a study of naive and memory T cell subsets. The beta constant-region primer was an equimolar mix of two oligonucleotides covering TRBC1 and TRBC2. Ligated cDNA was amplified by four rounds of PCR with nested alpha and beta constant-region primers and SP2. Each CDR3 protein gets one entry after TCRdb re-called the UMI-ligation and nested PCR reads with MiXCR. The data show approximately 31,000 distinct CDR3 sequences, with around 20% seen just once and about 3.4% held by the top ten. Input material: effector memory CD4+ T cells from blood. Subset here: effector memory, CD45RA- CD27-. The receptors originated from a human donor in good health.

The table lists this clonotype with many counts. The chain employs TRBV6-5 and TRBJ1-3, with D perhaps matching TRBD1 (5 bases). This CDR3 has 15 amino acids. V lost 5 bases and J 4 bases, leaving 15 bases between the germline ends. Looked up from germline, CDR1 is MNHEY and CDR2 is SVGAGI. CDR3 bases: TGTGCCAGCAGTGGAACAGGTTATGGAGGAAACACCATATATTTT. This gives the protein CASSGTGYGGNTIYF.

The V call is TRBV10-2, the J call TRBJ2-2; D unresolved. CDR1 and CDR2 from the germline V gene are WSHSY and SAAADI. The CDR3 extends over 11 amino acids. Deletions cut 4 bases from V and 6 bases from J, with 3 bases between. CDR3 loop: CASSAAGELFF. CDR3 DNA: TGCGCCAGCAGTGCGGCCGGGGAGCTGTTTTTT.

The J gene is TRBJ1-2, the V gene TRBV19, with D perhaps matching TRBD1 (5 bases). There are 15 residues in the CDR3. The germline gives CDR1 LNHDA, CDR2 SQIVND (reference sequence). Trimming took 6 bases from V and 0 from J, leaving 14 bases between them. The CDR3 reads CASRRAGRSNYGYTF. Written as DNA, the CDR3 is TGTGCCAGTAGACGGGCAGGGAGGTCTAACTATGGCTACACCTTC.

This clonotype is categorized as medium-sized. This chain links TRBV28 with TRBJ1-2, with a weak D call TRBD1 (5 bases). Between the trimmed V and J ends, which lost 5 bases and 4 bases, there was a span of 17 bases. CDR3 size: 15 residues. Germline CDR1 and CDR2: MDHEN and SYDVKM. The CDR3 DNA reads as TGTGCCAGCAGTCCAGGCGACAGCCCTGGCTATGGCTACACCTTC. Its translation: CASSPGDSPGYGYTF.

This clonotype was observed a few times. The CDR3 nucleotides read TGTGCCAGCAGTTTCGGACAGGGGGCCGTCTACGAGCAGTACTTC. Its translation is CASSFGQGAVYEQYF. This rearrangement joins TRBV12-3 or TRBV12-4 to TRBJ2-7; 11 bases align to TRBD1. The V and J ends lost 3 bases and 3 bases, in that order; junction bases with no gene match: 4. CDR3 length equals 15 residues.

The chain joins TRBV20-1 to TRBJ1-1; no firm D call. Germline CDR1 reads DFQATT; CDR2 reads SNEGSKA (reference sequence). V was shortened by 5 bases and J by 2 bases, with 12 bases between the two germline ends. This CDR3 region has 13 residues. The CDR3 here is CSAAGSPNTEAFF. CDR3 coding DNA: TGCAGTGCTGCCGGGTCGCCTAACACTGAAGCTTTCTTT.

This clonotype has a handful of counts. In DNA, the CDR3 is TGTGCCAGCAGTGAGTACACAGATACGCAGTATTTT. This translates into CASSEYTDTQYF. The chain recombines TRBV6-6 with TRBJ2-3; no reliable D call. The CDR3 sequence is 12 residues long. Germline CDR1 MNHNY, CDR2 SVGAGI (reference sequence). Trimming took off 5 bases at V and 2 bases at J, with 5 bases between the two ends.

For this clonotype: A junction boundary mismatches the germline segment, possibly from a read error. This rearrangement joins TRBV7-6 to TRBJ2-3; 12 nucleotides agree with TRBD2. The CDR3 contains 15 residues. CDR1 and CDR2 from the germline V gene are SGHVS and FNYEAQ. CDR3: CASSRGLAGSDAQYF. CDR3 DNA: TGTGCCAGCAGCAGGGGACTAGCGGGTTCAGATGCGCAGTATTTT.

This clonotype was counted between two and nine times. The V call is TRBV20-1, the J call TRBJ2-3; the match to TRBD2 covers 8 bases. There are 17 residues in the CDR3. Germline lookup yields CDR1 DFQATT and CDR2 SNEGSKA (reference sequence). J gave up 1 base and V 3 bases, and 12 bases lay outside the gene matches. CDR3 region: CSARGYPGTRRTDTQYF. The DNA of the CDR3 is TGCAGTGCTAGGGGATACCCCGGGACTAGACGCACAGATACGCAGTATTTT.

This clonotype was observed a few times. V gene TRBV6-5 combines with J gene TRBJ1-1; D possibly corresponds to TRBD1 (5 bases). Germline values: CDR1 MNHEY, CDR2 SVGAGI. V shed 2 bases and J shed 8 bases, with 12 bases lying between them. The CDR3 contains 13 residues. In nucleotides, the CDR3 is TGTGCCAGCAGTTACGAGTTTCAGGGAGAAGCTTTCTTT. The encoded protein is CASSYEFQGEAFF.

The chain combines TRBV5-5 with TRBJ2-1; 12 nucleotides agree with TRBD2. This CDR3 region has 17 residues. V gave up 2 bases and J gave up 4 bases; unmatched junction bases: 7. Germline values: CDR1 SGHKS, CDR2 YYEKEE (reference sequence). DNA for the CDR3: TGTGCCAGCAGCTTCCTTGGGACTAGCGGGTTGTACAATGAGCAGTTCTTC. Protein product: CASSFLGTSGLYNEQFF.

This clonotype has more than one count but fewer than ten. The chain has TRBV30 and TRBJ2-1; D ambiguous. V gave up 4 bases and J gave up 8 bases, with 15 bases separating them. Germline V lookup: CDR1 GTSNPN, CDR2 SVGIG (reference sequence). CDR3 length: 13 residues. The CDR3 protein is CAWMAFGAHEQFF. The CDR3, as DNA: TGTGCCTGGATGGCGTTTGGCGCCCATGAGCAGTTCTTC.

The chain has TRBV6-5 and TRBJ1-4; the D gene is possibly TRBD1 (5 bases). V lost 0 bases, J lost 0 bases, and 8 bases lay in between. This CDR3 spans 16 amino acids. From germline, CDR1 is MNHEY and CDR2 SVGAGI. As DNA, the CDR3 is TGTGCCAGCAGTTACTCGATGACAGCAACTAATGAAAAACTGTTTTTT. This translates into CASSYSMTATNEKLFF.

The rearrangement joins TRBV19 to TRBJ2-7; possible D gene TRBD1, 5 bases. From germline, CDR1 is LNHDA and CDR2 SQIVND (reference sequence). The germline V and J ends were trimmed by 3 bases and 6 bases, with 21 bases remaining between them. The CDR3 contains 16 residues. In DNA, the CDR3 is TGTGCCAGTAGTATGGGCCCCGCAGGGCCGCAAATCGAGCAGTACTTC. This codes for CASSMGPAGPQIEQYF. Using reference TRBV19 and TRBJ2-7 for the parts outside the CDR3, the full variable domain is DGGITQSPKYLFRKEGQNVTLSCEQNLNHDAMYWYRQDPGQGLRLIYYSQIVNDFQKGDIAEGYSVSREKKESFPLTVTSAQKNPTAFYLCASSMGPAGPQIEQYFGPGTRLTVT.

This clonotype was seen at least ten times. This chain uses TRBV19 with TRBJ1-2; perhaps TRBD1 as D (6 bases). The CDR3 loop spans 15 amino acids. CDR1 is LNHDA, CDR2 SQIVND, per germline (reference sequence). V was shortened by 5 bases and J by 1 base, with 14 bases between the two germline ends. The CDR3 region has the DNA TGTGCCAGTAGTCCAACGCGGACAGTTAACTATGGCTACACCTTC. It encodes CASSPTRTVNYGYTF.

This clonotype was seen many times. This chain connects TRBV28 to TRBJ1-2; D is ambiguous. The V gene lost 2 bases and the J gene lost 5 bases, with 6 bases spanning the gap. The CDR3 extends over 12 amino acids. Germline V lookup: CDR1 MDHEN, CDR2 SYDVKM. The CDR3 loop is CASSLNRYGYTF. The CDR3 nucleotides are TGTGCCAGCAGTTTAAATCGATATGGCTACACCTTC.

The V call is TRBV28, the J call TRBJ1-3; D remains ambiguous. The germline gives CDR1 MDHEN, CDR2 SYDVKM. The V end lost 3 bases, the J end lost 0 bases, and 15 bases lay between the germline ends. This CDR3 contains 17 residues. CDR3 amino acids: CASSFTPKPSSGNTIYF. CDR3 in DNA: TGTGCCAGCAGTTTCACCCCCAAACCGAGCTCTGGAAACACCATATATTTT.

This clonotype came up many times. The chain couples TRBV9 to TRBJ2-1, with 14 bases identical to TRBD2. The germline gives CDR1 SGDLS, CDR2 YYNGEE. Unmatched junction bases numbered 7, after V lost 3 bases and J lost 8 bases. This CDR3 is built from 16 residues. CDR3 sequence reads: CASSALTSGRGDEQFF. CDR3 DNA: TGTGCCAGCAGCGCCCTGACTAGCGGGAGGGGGGATGAGCAGTTCTTC.

The gene calls are TRBV24-1 and TRBJ2-7; 8 bases match TRBD2. Unmatched junction bases numbered 4, after V lost 0 bases and J lost 1 base. The germline V gene encodes CDR1 KGHDR and CDR2 SFDVKD. There are 16 residues in the CDR3. The CDR3 nucleotides read TGTGCCACCAGTGATTTGACTAGCGGAGGGTCCTACGAGCAGTACTTC. Protein sequence: CATSDLTSGGSYEQYF.

V is TRBV2 and J is TRBJ2-3; 8 bases align to TRBD2. Trimming took 4 bases from V and 2 from J; bases not matched to a gene: 5. CDR3 length equals 15 residues. The germline V gene has CDR1 SNHLY and CDR2 FYNNEI. The CDR3 DNA follows: TGTGCCAGCAGTGGTCTTAGCGGGATCACAGATACGCAGTATTTT. This codes for CASSGLSGITDTQYF.

The V call is TRBV10-1, the J call TRBJ2-7, with D tentatively TRBD2 (5 bases). Germline values: CDR1 WNHNN, CDR2 SYGVQD (reference sequence). The V gene lost 0 bases and the J gene lost 0 bases, with 6 bases spanning the gap. CDR3 size: 14 residues. In DNA form, the CDR3 reads TGCGCCAGCAGTGAGTCTGGGAGCTCCTACGAGCAGTACTTC. Amino acid sequence: CASSESGSSYEQYF.

This clonotype was counted a few times. This chain links TRBV4-1 with TRBJ2-3; either TRBD1 or TRBD2 may fit D (6 bases each). The V gene's germline CDR1 is MGHRA and CDR2 YSYEKL. CDR3 length: 15 amino acids. Trimming stripped 1 base from V and 4 bases from J, with 12 bases between. Here the CDR3 DNA reads TGCGCCAGCAGCCAAGTCCTAGGGGGGCCAGATACGCAGTATTTT. This translates into CASSQVLGGPDTQYF.

The genes are TRBV4-2 and TRBJ2-1; 7 bases agree with TRBD2. V dropped 4 bases and J dropped 3; count of bases not matched to a gene: 24. This CDR3 has 21 amino acids. The germline V gene encodes CDR1 LGHNA and CDR2 YNFKEQ. CDR3 sequence: CASSPDSGILAESPFYNEQFF. DNA of the CDR3: TGTGCCAGCAGCCCGGATTCCGGGATTCTAGCGGAGTCCCCTTTCTACAATGAGCAGTTCTTC.

The rearrangement links TRBV30 to TRBJ1-1; weak D call: TRBD1 (6 bases). Germline V CDR1 and CDR2: GTSNPN, SVGIG (reference sequence). This CDR3 is built from 14 residues. Trimming shortened V by 3 bases and J by 0 bases, and 11 bases separated the two germline ends. The CDR3 is CAWRRTDMNTEAFF. For the CDR3, the DNA is TGTGCCTGGAGGCGGACAGATATGAACACTGAAGCTTTCTTT. The complete variable domain, with remaining parts taken from reference TRBV30 and TRBJ1-1, reads SQTIHQWPATLVQPVGSPLSLECTVEGTSNPNLYWYRQAAGRGLQLLFYSVGIGQISSEVPQNLSASRPQDRQFILSSKKLLLSDSGFYLCAWRRTDMNTEAFFGQGTRLTVV.

The chain couples TRBV28 to TRBJ2-7, with TRBD1 as a possible D gene (5 bases). Trimming left V 7 bases short and J 2 bases short, with 6 bases between. This CDR3 region has 11 residues. Germline V lookup: CDR1 MDHEN, CDR2 SYDVKM. As DNA, the CDR3 is TGTGCCAGCACAGGGACCTACGAGCAGTACTTC. Protein product: CASTGTYEQYF.

This sequence joins TRBV28 and TRBJ2-4; D is unclear. This CDR3 has 12 amino acids. Germline lookup yields CDR1 MDHEN and CDR2 SYDVKM. With 2 bases removed from V and 6 bases from J, the gap between germline ends came to 5 bases. CDR3 protein: CASSLPSNIQYF. In DNA form, the CDR3 reads TGTGCCAGCAGTTTACCCTCAAACATTCAGTACTTC.

Ten or more counts support this clonotype. This chain connects TRBV3-1 to TRBJ1-3, with D tentatively TRBD1 (5 bases). V shed 1 base and J shed 3 bases, with 7 bases lying between them. This CDR3 is built from 14 residues. Per germline, CDR1 LGHDT and CDR2 YNNKEL (reference sequence). The CDR3 nucleotides read TGTGCCAGCAGCCAAGGCAGGGTTGGAAACACCATATATTTT. This codes for CASSQGRVGNTIYF.

The rearrangement links TRBV28 to TRBJ1-4; D is uncertain. CDR3 size: 13 residues. V lost 3 bases, J lost 5 bases, and 7 bases lay in between. Per germline, CDR1 MDHEN and CDR2 SYDVKM. CDR3 DNA sequence: TGTGCCAGCAGTTTTGCGGGAAATGAAAAACTGTTTTTT. Its translation is CASSFAGNEKLFF.

This clonotype came up many times. The chain carries TRBV4-1 and TRBJ2-7; D gene ambiguous. Germline V gene data show CDR1 as MGHRA and CDR2 as YSYEKL. V was shortened by 0 bases and J by 3 bases, with 15 bases between the two germline ends. The CDR3 has 16 residues. Here the CDR3 reads CASSQEGTVPVYEQYF. The CDR3 DNA reads TGCGCCAGCAGCCAAGAAGGTACAGTCCCTGTCTACGAGCAGTACTTC.

In its sample, this clonotype was seen a few times. This chain joins TRBV2 and TRBJ2-1; D is ambiguous. Deletions cut 6 bases from V and 7 bases from J, with 13 bases between. The CDR3 covers 13 residues. CDR1 and CDR2 (germline): SNHLY, FYNNEI. CDR3 residues: CASSPQVGNEQFF. In DNA, the CDR3 is TGTGCCAGCAGCCCGCAAGTGGGTAATGAGCAGTTCTTC. Together with reference TRBV2 and TRBJ2-1, the CDR3 gives the full variable domain: EPEVTQTPSHQVTQMGQEVILRCVPISNHLYFYWYRQILGQKVEFLVSFYNNEISEKSEIFDDQFSVERPDGSNFTLKIRSTKLEDSAMYFCASSPQVGNEQFFGPGTRLTVL.

The chain couples TRBV20-1 to TRBJ2-3, with D perhaps matching TRBD1 or TRBD2 (6 bases each). Trimming took 5 bases from V and 14 from J, leaving 17 bases between them. Germline V gene lookup returns CDR1 DFQATT and CDR2 SNEGSKA (reference sequence). The CDR3 is 11 amino acids. Here the CDR3 DNA reads TGCAGTGCTTCGACAGGTCCTAGCGCGTATTTT. Translation: CSASTGPSAYF.

CDR3 nucleotides: TGTGCCAGCAGTCCCGGAAGGAATACTGAAGCTTTCTTT. Its protein is CASSPGRNTEAFF. V is TRBV12-3 or TRBV12-4 and J is TRBJ1-1; no firm D call. The CDR3 is 13 amino acids. Trimming took off 5 bases at V and 5 bases at J, with 12 bases between the two ends.